Here is one T cell receptor (beta chain) with its context. This sample is part of a study of T cell responses to AZD1222 COVID-19 vaccine. CDR3 size: 15 residues. V shed 4 bases, J shed 8 bases, and the junction held 9 bases outside the gene matches. Germline CDR1 LNHDA, CDR2 SQIVND (reference sequence). The data were produced by immunoSEQ multiplex PCR, yet TCRdb's version contains in-frame clones alone and is incomplete. The sample yields fewer than 200,000 clones, around 92% seen once. This TCR was recovered from an adult in good health. The chain carries TRBV19 and TRBJ1-4; the match to TRBD1 covers 8 bases. The sample consisted of peripheral blood, taken on day 0 of AZD1222 vaccination. The CDR3 nucleotides read TGTGCCAGTAGTAGGCCGGACAGGGAGGAAGAAAAACTGTTTTTT. Its translation is CASSRPDREEEKLFF.